The TCR beta chain under discussion was sequenced for a study of cytomegalovirus exposure and HLA in healthy donors. Study findings and constraints: As immune exposure information, only CMV serostatus was available. From TCR beta sequences, most subjects' HLA-A and HLA-B alleles were reportedly predicted accurately. For TCR beta chains, V- and J-gene trimming was later linked to a missense DCLRE1C variant.

The PCR had 60 Vbeta and 13 Jbeta primers. TCRdb's table, derived via immunoSEQ multiplex PCR, lists solely in-frame clones and lacks some. The sample shows fewer than 150,000 clones, roughly 78% of them seen only once. V was clipped by 8 bases and J by 4 bases; unmatched bases: 16. CDR1 is SGHTA and CDR2 is FQGNSA in the germline V gene. The CDR3 length is 17 residues. To note about this clone: Antigen: not known.

Sequencing was carried out using PBMCs. The clonotype comes from a man aged 25-45 years in good health and CMV-seronegative. The chain is built from TRBV7-2 and TRBJ1-5; 8 bases agree with TRBD1. The CDR3 protein is CASRNLGRQGANQPQHF. The CDR3 bases are TGTGCCAGCCGCAACCTAGGGCGGCAGGGGGCGAATCAGCCCCAGCATTTT.